This T cell receptor (beta chain) was found in a study of blood T cell repertoires in COVID-19 (dated by TCRdb to about 2020). Regarding the study in general: Samples from collaborators originated in the United States, Italy and Spain and spanned both the acute and convalescent phases of COVID-19. The repertoires were released in a freely available public database meant as a resource for research on the immune response to SARS-CoV-2. The samples were drawn from the first 160 participants of the ongoing ImmuneRACE study and from over 950 subjects provided by 6 global collaborators. The dataset comprised deeply sampled blood TCRbeta repertoires from subjects exposed to, actively infected with, or recovered from COVID-19. The sample metadata nearly always contained a de-identified subject ID, COVID-19 status, age in years and sex. Where available, HLA class I and class II types were obtained from metadata supplied by the sample provider rather than from assay-based typing. The material from the prospective study consisted of cDNA or gDNA derived from T cells, B-cell-depleted T cells, or PBMCs.

The investigation overall reported the following: The quantity of clinical and demographic metadata differed by source and by participant and was supplied without curation.

TCRbeta CDR3 regions were amplified from genomic DNA by means of the immunoSEQ Assay, a bias-controlled multiplex PCR. The original methods were these. Within the assay, amplification of reference gene primers was used to estimate how many nucleated cells each sample contained. To quantify the absolute abundance of each unique TCRbeta CDR3 rearrangement, sequence reads were collapsed and filtered. For each sample, productive Simpson clonality was calculated as the square root of Simpson's diversity index over productive rearrangements. Drawn from immuneACCESS, this table holds only the in-frame rearrangements with V and J called that TCRdb kept. Clones are partly lost; checked studies trace under half to an unresolved V gene and leave the rest unexplained. That table is the source of V, J and clone size, and D and trimming were worked out from the DNA. The sample table shows just over 650,000 clones, and more than 80% are seen once. The top ten clonotypes cover around 0.3% of the sample.

On this clone: Its specific antigen is unknown. No base-level quality is on record; no much larger clone is a single base apart.

From the germline V gene, CDR1 is SGHVS and CDR2 is FNYEAQ. From its cysteine to its phenylalanine, the CDR3 spans 15 amino acids. The CDR3 DNA has 45 bases and is translated from base 1. V gives up 5 bases and J gives up 7 bases, and the segment between their germline ends measures 20 bases. Each collaborating institution followed its own protocols to collect whole blood in K2EDTA tubes. For TCRbeta analysis, collaborator samples were shipped as frozen whole blood, as isolated PBMCs, or as DNA extracted from either sample type. Sequencing was carried out using peripheral blood. The receptor was isolated from a woman aged 18-30 years with acute or convalescent COVID-19. The chain joins TRBV7-6 to TRBJ1-1; possibly the D gene is TRBD1, per 6 matching bases. The CDR3 in this case is CASSPPAGGPLEAFF. The nucleotide sequence is given as TGTGCCAGCAGCCCCCCCGCCGGGGGGCCCCTTGAAGCTTTCTTT.